The rows below give T cell receptor beta chains drawn from one sample of a study of PD-1 blockade in classical Hodgkin lymphoma. Produced via immunoSEQ multiplex PCR; TCRdb's table is partial and in-frame only. Among over 25,000 clones, 60% to 85% were seen once, and the ten largest hold 2% to 2.5%. The sample was CD4+ T cells from blood, taken at baseline. These TCRs come from a human donor with classical Hodgkin lymphoma. Each CDR3 is given with its conserved first and last residue. The order of the fields is J gene, V gene, D gene, clone size, CDR3 DNA, CDR3 protein. The D gene is left open where the match is weak. Part of the rows lack a size; the others show once, few, many or a class for expanded clones.

TRBJ1-3 | TRBV7-2 | - | - | TGTGCCAGCAGCTTACGGTTGGGAATTGGAAACACCATATATTTT | CASSLRLGIGNTIYF
TRBJ2-3 | TRBV4-1 | TRBD2 | - | TGCGCCAGCAGCTTTGGACTAGCGGGGGGCAGAGATACGCAGTATTTT | CASSFGLAGGRDTQYF
TRBJ2-7 | TRBV23-1 | TRBD2 | - | TGCGCCAGCAGTCAATCATGGGCGGGGGACCCCCAGGAAGACTCCTACGAGCAGTACTTC | CASSQSWAGDPQEDSYEQYF
TRBJ2-7 | TRBV19 | - | once | TGTGCCAGTAGCCGTTCCTCACTGACCTACGAGCAGTACTTC | CASSRSSLTYEQYF
TRBJ1-2 | TRBV7-9 | - | - | TGTGCCAGCACGCCGGTCGGAGGTGGCTACACCTTC | CASTPVGGGYTF
TRBJ1-1 | TRBV19 | - | once | TGTGCCAGTAGTATGATGGGGGATACTGAAGCTTTCTTT | CASSMMGDTEAFF
TRBJ2-7 | TRBV27 | - | - | TGTGCCAGCAGTTTAAACAGAAACTCCTACGAGCAGTACTTC | CASSLNRNSYEQYF
TRBJ2-6 | TRBV29-1 | - | few | TGCAGCTTCACAGGAGGGGTCTATGGGGCCAACGTCCTGACTTTC | CSFTGGVYGANVLTF
TRBJ1-1 | TRBV19 | TRBD1 | - | TGTGCCAGTACCTGGACAGGGGACACTGAAGCTTTCTTT | CASTWTGDTEAFF
TRBJ2-7 | TRBV19 | - | - | TGTGCCAGTAGTCCTTCTCACTCCTACGAGCAGTACTTC | CASSPSHSYEQYF
TRBJ1-3 | TRBV27 | - | - | TGTGCCAGCAGTTTCAACCCTCAAGCCAACACCATATATTTT | CASSFNPQANTIYF
TRBJ2-5 | TRBV5-4 | - | - | TGTGCCAGCAGCTTGGGCGGGTCACCCGAAGAGACCCAGTACTTC | CASSLGGSPEETQYF
TRBJ1-2 | TRBV4-2 | - | - | TGTGCCAGCAGCGCCCCCCGGGGCGCCGACTATGGCTACACCTTC | CASSAPRGADYGYTF
TRBJ2-7 | TRBV18 | - | - | TGTGCCAGCTCACCTCGGGGTACCTACGAGCAGTACTTC | CASSPRGTYEQYF
TRBJ1-2 | TRBV10-3 | - | - | TGTGCCATCAAACCCTCCAGGGATGGCTATGGCTACACCTTC | CAIKPSRDGYGYTF
TRBJ1-1 | TRBV29-1 | - | - | TGCAGCGTTGGACAGGTGATGGCTAACACTGAAGCTTTCTTT | CSVGQVMANTEAFF
TRBJ2-1 | TRBV19 | - | - | TGTGCCAGTACCATTTACAATGAGCAGTTCTTC | CASTIYNEQFF
TRBJ1-4 | TRBV6-1 | - | few | TGTGCCAGCAGTGTCCTCAGGATCGGGGATGAAAAACTGTTTTTT | CASSVLRIGDEKLFF